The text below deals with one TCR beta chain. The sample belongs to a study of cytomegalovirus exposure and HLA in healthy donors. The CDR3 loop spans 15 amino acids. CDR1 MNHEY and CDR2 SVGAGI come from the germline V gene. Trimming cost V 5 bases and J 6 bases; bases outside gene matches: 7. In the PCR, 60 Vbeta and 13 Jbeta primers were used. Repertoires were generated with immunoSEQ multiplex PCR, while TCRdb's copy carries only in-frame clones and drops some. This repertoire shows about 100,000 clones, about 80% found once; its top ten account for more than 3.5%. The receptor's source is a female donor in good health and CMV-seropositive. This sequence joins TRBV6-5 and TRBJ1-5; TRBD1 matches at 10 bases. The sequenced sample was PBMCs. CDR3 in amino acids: CASSVGTGAGQPQHF. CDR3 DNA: TGTGCCAGCAGTGTGGGGACAGGGGCGGGTCAGCCCCAGCATTTT.